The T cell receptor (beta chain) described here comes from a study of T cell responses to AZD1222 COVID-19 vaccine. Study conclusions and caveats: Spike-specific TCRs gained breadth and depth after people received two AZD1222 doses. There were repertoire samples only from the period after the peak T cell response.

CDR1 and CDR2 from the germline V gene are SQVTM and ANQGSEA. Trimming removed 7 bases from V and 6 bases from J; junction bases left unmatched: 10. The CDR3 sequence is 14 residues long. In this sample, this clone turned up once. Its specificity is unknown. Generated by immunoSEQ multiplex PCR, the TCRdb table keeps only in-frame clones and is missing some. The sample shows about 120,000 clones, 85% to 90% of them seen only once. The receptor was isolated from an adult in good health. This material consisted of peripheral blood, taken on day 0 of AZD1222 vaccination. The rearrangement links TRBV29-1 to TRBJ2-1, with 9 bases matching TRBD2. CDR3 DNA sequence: TGCAGCGCCGCTCCGGGACTAGCAAGCAATGAGCAGTTCTTC. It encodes CSAAPGLASNEQFF.